Presented here are 26 T cell receptor beta chains from one specimen sequenced in a study of immune cell composition in non-small cell lung cancer. Data came from immunoSEQ multiplex PCR; TCRdb stores just in-frame clones and leaves some out. The sample contains more than 6,000 clones, about two thirds of which appear only once. The normal lung sample lay at least 3 cm, and maximally far, from the tumour. Specimen: non-adjacent lung tissue. These receptors were obtained from a human donor with non-small cell lung cancer.

This rearrangement joins TRBV27 to TRBJ1-5, with D maybe TRBD1 (5 bases). V was pared by 1 base and J by 6 bases, with 10 bases between. The V gene's germline CDR1 is MNHEY and CDR2 SMNVEV (reference sequence). The CDR3 consists of 14 residues. CDR3 in DNA: TGTGCCAGCAGTTTATGGGGGGAGGGTCAGCCCCAGCATTTT. Translated: CASSLWGEGQPQHF.

This clone was counted only a few times. The chain is built from TRBV19 and TRBJ1-2; D possibly corresponds to TRBD1 (5 bases). The CDR3 extends over 15 amino acids. Germline V gene data show CDR1 as LNHDA and CDR2 as SQIVND (reference sequence). Trimming stripped 7 bases from V and 3 bases from J, with 18 bases between. This CDR3 is CASIPSGVQHYGYTF. Written as DNA, the CDR3 is TGTGCCAGTATCCCGTCGGGGGTCCAACACTATGGCTACACCTTC.

The J gene is TRBJ2-1, the V gene TRBV5-4, with D possibly TRBD2 on 7 matching bases. The CDR3 covers 13 residues. Trimming took 7 bases from V and 7 from J, leaving 15 bases between them. The germline CDR1 and CDR2 sequences are SGHNT and YYREEE (reference sequence). CDR3: CASGRGGPNEQFF. DNA for the CDR3: TGTGCCAGCGGGAGGGGGGGCCCAAATGAGCAGTTCTTC.

This chain connects TRBV28 to TRBJ2-1, with 14 positions matching TRBD2. Germline V gene lookup returns CDR1 MDHEN and CDR2 SYDVKM. The V segment lost 5 bases and the J segment 7 bases; nucleotides outside the gene matches: 4. This CDR3 contains 15 residues. The CDR3 DNA follows: TGTGCCAGCAGTCCCGGGACTAGCGGGAGTAATGAGCAGTTCTTC. Its protein product is CASSPGTSGSNEQFF. Full variable domain (remainder filled in from reference TRBV28 and TRBJ2-1): DVKVTQSSRYLVKRTGEKVFLECVQDMDHENMFWYRQDPGLGLRLIYFSYDVKMKEKGDIPEGYSVSREKKERFSLILESASTNQTSMYLCASSPGTSGSNEQFFGPGTRLTVL.

This chain links TRBV29-1 with TRBJ1-2; 7 bases agree with TRBD1. CDR3 size: 13 residues. CDR1 and CDR2 from the germline V gene are SQVTM and ANQGSEA. The V and J ends lost 6 bases and 5 bases, in that order; junction bases with no gene match: 9. The CDR3 is CSVRDSPSYGYTF. As DNA, the CDR3 is TGCAGCGTACGGGACAGCCCCTCTTATGGCTACACCTTC.

The rearrangement joins TRBV15 to TRBJ2-7, with TRBD1 matching over 8 bases. This CDR3 region has 14 residues. The V segment lost 5 bases and the J segment 0 bases; nucleotides outside the gene matches: 3. The germline V gene encodes CDR1 LNHNV and CDR2 YYDKDF (reference sequence). CDR3 coding DNA: TGTGCCACCAGCTTGGACAGGGCCTCCTACGAGCAGTACTTC. This sequence encodes CATSLDRASYEQYF. Based on the CDR3 plus reference TRBV15 and TRBJ2-7, the full variable domain is DAMVIQNPRYQVTQFGKPVTLSCSQTLNHNVMYWYQQKSSQAPKLLFHYYDKDFNNEADTPDNFQSRRPNTSFCFLDIRSPGLGDTAMYLCATSLDRASYEQYFGPGTRLTVT.

The CDR3 bases are TGCAGCGCTTCAACCGGGACAGCCCTTGGGGAGCAGTACTTC. It yields the protein CSASTGTALGEQYF. This chain joins TRBV29-1 and TRBJ2-7; 7 bases are a match to TRBD1. The CDR3 loop spans 14 amino acids. Germline CDR1 reads SQVTM; CDR2 reads ANQGSEA. Trimming took 7 bases from V and 7 from J; bases not matched to a gene: 16.

Here the CDR3 reads CASSSTGGPKETQYF. As DNA, the CDR3 is TGTGCCAGCAGTTCCACGGGGGGGCCGAAAGAGACCCAGTACTTC. The chain couples TRBV6-6 to TRBJ2-5, with 8 positions matching TRBD2. Losses at the gene ends were 4 bases for V and 3 bases for J; bases not matched to a gene: 7. Germline assignment: CDR1 MNHNY and CDR2 SVGAGI (reference sequence). The CDR3 covers 15 residues.

The rearrangement uses TRBV5-5 and TRBJ1-6, with a tentative D call TRBD1 (5 bases). Germline CDR1 SGHKS, CDR2 YYEKEE (reference sequence). Trimming pared 0 bases from V and 5 bases from J, leaving 12 bases between. The CDR3 runs 16 residues. CDR3 DNA sequence: TGTGCCAGCAGCTTGGAGGCGGGGGGAAATAATTCACCCCTCCACTTT. Protein: CASSLEAGGNNSPLHF.

The rearrangement joins TRBV7-9 to TRBJ2-6; D is undetermined. In germline, CDR1 is SEHNR, CDR2 FQNEAQ (reference sequence). V lost 1 base to trimming and J lost 2 bases, with 6 bases between them. This CDR3 is built from 15 residues. The CDR3 protein is CASSLGVTGANVLTF. The DNA for the CDR3 is TGTGCCAGCAGCTTAGGAGTAACTGGGGCCAACGTCCTGACTTTC.

The V gene is TRBV28, the J gene TRBJ2-5; possibly TRBD2 for D (7 bases). Deletions cut 8 bases from V and 7 bases from J, with 17 bases between. The length of the CDR3 is 13 residues. Germline V gene data show CDR1 as MDHEN and CDR2 as SYDVKM. The CDR3 region has the DNA TGTGCCAGCGTCGGGGAGGGCAGGGGGACCCAGTACTTC. Its translation: CASVGEGRGTQYF.

The chain combines TRBV28 with TRBJ1-1; D unresolved. CDR1 and CDR2 from the germline V gene are MDHEN and SYDVKM. V lost 7 bases and J 4 bases, leaving 19 bases between the germline ends. This CDR3 comprises 15 residues. CDR3 loop: CASTPRHPRGTEAFF. The CDR3, as DNA: TGTGCCAGCACCCCGCGACACCCACGGGGCACTGAAGCTTTCTTT.

The rearrangement links TRBV11-2 to TRBJ1-6, with TRBD1 identical over 10 bases. The J segment lost 9 bases and the V segment lost 5 bases, leaving 7 bases of the junction unmatched. The CDR3 consists of 15 residues. CDR1 is SGHAT and CDR2 is FQNNGV in the germline V gene. The CDR3: CASSTSDRGLSPLHF. CDR3 DNA sequence: TGTGCCAGCAGCACCAGCGACAGGGGGCTTTCACCCCTCCACTTT.

This sequence joins TRBV1 and TRBJ2-2; the table names TRBD2, a call not compared with the DNA. TRBV1 is termed a pseudogene. This CDR3 spans 19 amino acids. In DNA form, the CDR3 reads TGCACCAGCAGCCAAGGGGGGCGCGGGGGGCCTGTTAAGACCGGGGAGCTGTTTTTT. Amino acids: CTSSQGGRGGPVKTGELFF.

This clone has more than one count but fewer than ten. The J gene is TRBJ2-7, the V gene TRBV5-1; 9 nucleotides agree with TRBD2. The CDR3 contains 18 residues. CDR1 and CDR2 (germline): SGHRS, YFSETQ. V lost 2 bases and J lost 0; bases outside the gene matches: 12. The CDR3 loop reads CASSFSLASGGSSYEQYF. Here the CDR3 DNA reads TGCGCCAGCAGCTTCTCCTTAGCGAGCGGGGGGAGCTCCTACGAGCAGTACTTC. Filled out from reference TRBV5-1 and TRBJ2-7, the complete variable domain reads KAGVTQTPRYLIKTRGQQVTLSCSPISGHRSVSWYQQTPGQGLQFLFEYFSETQRNKGNFPGRFSGRQFSNSRSEMNVSTLELGDSALYLCASSFSLASGGSSYEQYFGPGTRLTVT.

The table lists this clone with a count of one. The chain has TRBV11-3 and TRBJ2-7; a weak D match, TRBD1 (6 bases). The CDR3 is 14 residues long. Trimming cost V 0 bases and J 2 bases, with 8 bases left between them. The germline gives CDR1 SGHNT, CDR2 YENEEA. In nucleotides, the CDR3 is TGTGCCAGCAGCTTAGAACAGGGTACCTACGAGCAGTACTTC. It encodes CASSLEQGTYEQYF.

In nucleotides, the CDR3 is TGTGCCAGCAGTTGGGACACACACACCGGGGAGCTGTTTTTT. Protein: CASSWDTHTGELFF. The rearrangement uses TRBV2 and TRBJ2-2; possible D gene TRBD1, 6 bases. The CDR3 extends over 14 amino acids. V was clipped by 5 bases and J by 3 bases, with 10 bases between them. The V gene's germline CDR1 is SNHLY and CDR2 FYNNEI.

This chain joins TRBV28 and TRBJ2-1; 15 bases match TRBD2. J was trimmed by 7 bases and V by 5 bases; bases with no gene match: 6. This CDR3 contains 16 residues. In germline, CDR1 is MDHEN, CDR2 SYDVKM. The CDR3 loop is CASSRGLAGGGNEQFF. CDR3 DNA: TGTGCCAGCAGTAGGGGACTAGCGGGAGGTGGAAATGAGCAGTTCTTC. Filled out from reference TRBV28 and TRBJ2-1, the complete variable domain reads DVKVTQSSRYLVKRTGEKVFLECVQDMDHENMFWYRQDPGLGLRLIYFSYDVKMKEKGDIPEGYSVSREKKERFSLILESASTNQTSMYLCASSRGLAGGGNEQFFGPGTRLTVL.

V gene TRBV11-2 combines with J gene TRBJ2-5, with D unclear. The CDR3 spans 16 residues. Germline V gene lookup returns CDR1 SGHAT and CDR2 FQNNGV. Trimming stripped 1 base from V and 1 base from J, with 13 bases between. CDR3: CASSLAGEFPQETQYF. As DNA, the CDR3 is TGTGCCAGCAGCTTAGCTGGAGAGTTCCCCCAAGAGACCCAGTACTTC.

The V call is TRBV5-1, the J call TRBJ2-5, with 13 bases identical to TRBD2. Germline CDR1 reads SGHRS; CDR2 reads YFSETQ. This CDR3 is 15 amino acids long. Trimming removed 3 bases from V and 7 bases from J; junction bases left unmatched: 6. The CDR3 region is CASSSGTSGVGTQYF. The CDR3 region has the DNA TGCGCCAGCAGCTCCGGGACTAGCGGGGTAGGGACCCAGTACTTC.

This chain links TRBV5-1 with TRBJ1-3; D is perhaps TRBD1 (6 bases). Trimming removed 4 bases from V and 0 bases from J, with 17 bases in between. Germline lookup yields CDR1 SGHRS and CDR2 YFSETQ. CDR3 size: 17 residues. The CDR3 coding sequence is TGCGCCAGCAGCACGGTCGGACAGTTGAGCTCTGGAAACACCATATATTTT. This gives the protein CASSTVGQLSSGNTIYF.

The V and J genes are TRBV9 and TRBJ2-5, with 9 bases identical to TRBD1. V was clipped by 4 bases and J by 4 bases; unmatched bases: 5. This CDR3 spans 14 amino acids. Germline CDR1 is SGDLS and CDR2 is YYNGEE. This CDR3 is CASSQGTGRETQYF. In DNA form, the CDR3 reads TGTGCCAGCAGCCAGGGGACAGGGCGAGAGACCCAGTACTTC.

The genes are TRBV6-5 and TRBJ2-3, with D possibly matching TRBD1 (6 bases). Germline V gives CDR1 MNHEY, CDR2 SVGAGI. The V end lost 4 bases, the J end lost 0 bases, and 14 bases lay between the germline ends. The CDR3 runs to 16 residues. The CDR3 sequence is CASSFGVGASTDTQYF. In nucleotides, the CDR3 is TGTGCCAGCAGTTTTGGGGTGGGGGCGAGCACAGATACGCAGTATTTT.

This clone has a handful of counts. The chain couples TRBV28 to TRBJ2-7; 9 bases are a match to TRBD1. Germline V CDR1 and CDR2: MDHEN, SYDVKM. With 2 bases clipped from V and 4 bases from J, the junction kept 15 bases outside the gene matches. The CDR3 is made up of 18 amino acids. CDR3 region: CASSLRWGLQGAQYEQYF. CDR3 sequence (DNA): TGTGCCAGCAGTTTAAGGTGGGGATTACAGGGGGCTCAATACGAGCAGTACTTC.

The J gene is TRBJ2-3, the V gene TRBV7-9; D uncertain. Deletions cut 5 bases from V and 3 bases from J, with 3 bases between. Germline lookup yields CDR1 SEHNR and CDR2 FQNEAQ (reference sequence). There are 11 residues in the CDR3. The CDR3 DNA reads TGTGCCAGCAGCCTAACAGATACGCAGTATTTT. It is translated as CASSLTDTQYF.

This clone was counted only a few times. The rearrangement uses TRBV2 and TRBJ2-7; D is possibly TRBD2 (6 bases). CDR3 length: 12 amino acids. Trimming cost V 6 bases and J 7 bases, with 13 bases left between them. Germline lookup yields CDR1 SNHLY and CDR2 FYNNEI. The CDR3 protein is CASSNHRGEQYF. DNA of the CDR3: TGTGCCAGCAGCAATCATCGGGGGGAGCAGTACTTC.